These 5 T cell receptor beta chains share one sample of origin, sequenced in a study of glioma-infiltrating T cells after dendritic cell vaccination. Regarding time point: after dendritic cell vaccination, including at tumor progression/relapse. This table comes from immunoSEQ multiplex PCR, and its TCRdb copy is limited to in-frame clones, with some not included. Of 20,000 to 30,000 clones listed, about 90% are singletons. This material consisted of blood, taken after dendritic cell vaccination. The receptors were sampled from a human donor with glioblastoma.

V and J are TRBV2 and TRBJ2-7; TRBD1 is a possible D gene (6 bases). Germline CDR1 and CDR2: SNHLY and FYNNEI. The CDR3 is 15 amino acids. The V end lost 6 bases, the J end lost 0 bases, and 15 bases lay between the germline ends. CDR3 region: CASRDSAVSSYEQYF. In nucleotides, the CDR3 is TGTGCCAGCAGGGACAGCGCGGTCAGCTCCTACGAGCAGTACTTC.

This sequence joins TRBV7-6 and TRBJ1-1, with D perhaps matching TRBD1 (5 bases). This CDR3 is built from 12 residues. The V end was cut by 6 bases, the J end by 3 bases, with 8 bases between. The germline CDR1 and CDR2 sequences are SGHVS and FNYEAQ. The CDR3 region is CASSQGDTEAFF. CDR3 in DNA: TGTGCCAGCAGTCAGGGTGACACTGAAGCTTTCTTT. Full variable domain (outside the CDR3, taken from reference TRBV7-6 and TRBJ1-1): GAGVSQSPRYKVTKRGQDVALRCDPISGHVSLYWYRQALGQGPEFLTYFNYEAQQDKSGLPNDRFSAERPEGSISTLTIQRTEQRDSAMYRCASSQGDTEAFFGQGTRLTVV.

V gene TRBV6-1 combines with J gene TRBJ1-5, with D possibly matching TRBD1 (5 bases). With 7 bases removed from V and 5 bases from J, the gap between germline ends came to 15 bases. CDR1 is MNHNS, CDR2 SASEGT, per germline. The CDR3 is 14 residues long. CDR3 in DNA: TGTGCCAGCACCCTCAGGGTCTGGGATCAGCCCCAGCATTTT. It encodes CASTLRVWDQPQHF.

For the CDR3, the DNA is TGTGCCAGTAGCCGTACGTGGCTCCAAAACACAGATACGCAGTATTTT. Translating it yields CASSRTWLQNTDTQYF. This chain uses TRBV19 with TRBJ2-3; no clear D gene. The CDR3 covers 16 residues. V was trimmed by 6 bases and J by 2 bases, leaving 18 bases between them. Germline V lookup: CDR1 LNHDA, CDR2 SQIVND (reference sequence).

This clone was seen a single time. This chain links TRBV7-9 with TRBJ1-6, with 8 bases lining up with TRBD1. Per the germline V gene, CDR1 is SEHNR and CDR2 is FQNEAQ (reference sequence). The CDR3 consists of 18 residues. The V segment lost 1 base and the J segment 7 bases; nucleotides outside the gene matches: 12. This chain's CDR3 is CASSLGTGSGLKNSPLHF. The CDR3 DNA reads as TGTGCCAGCAGCTTAGGGACAGGGTCGGGCTTAAAAAATTCACCCCTCCACTTT.